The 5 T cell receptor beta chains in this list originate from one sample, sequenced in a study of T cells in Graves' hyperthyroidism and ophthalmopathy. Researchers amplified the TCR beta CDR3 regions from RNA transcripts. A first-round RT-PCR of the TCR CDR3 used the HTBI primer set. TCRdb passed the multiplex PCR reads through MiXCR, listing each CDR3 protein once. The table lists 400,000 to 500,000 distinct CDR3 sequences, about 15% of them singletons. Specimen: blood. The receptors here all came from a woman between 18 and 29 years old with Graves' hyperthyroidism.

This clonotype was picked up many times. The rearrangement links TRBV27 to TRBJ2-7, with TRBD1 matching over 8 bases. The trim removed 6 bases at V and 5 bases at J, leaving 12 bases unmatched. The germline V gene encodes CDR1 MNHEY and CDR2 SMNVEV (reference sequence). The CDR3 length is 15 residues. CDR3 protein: CASRTTGTGLDEQYF. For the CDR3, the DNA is TGTGCCAGCAGAACCACCGGGACAGGACTGGACGAGCAGTACTTC.

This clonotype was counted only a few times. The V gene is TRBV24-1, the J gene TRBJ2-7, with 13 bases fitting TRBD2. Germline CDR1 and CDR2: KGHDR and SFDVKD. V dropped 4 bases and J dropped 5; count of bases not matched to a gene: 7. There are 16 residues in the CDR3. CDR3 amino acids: CATSELLAGGPHEQYV. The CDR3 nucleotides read TGTGCCACCAGTGAGTTACTAGCGGGAGGGCCCCACGAGCAGTACGTC.

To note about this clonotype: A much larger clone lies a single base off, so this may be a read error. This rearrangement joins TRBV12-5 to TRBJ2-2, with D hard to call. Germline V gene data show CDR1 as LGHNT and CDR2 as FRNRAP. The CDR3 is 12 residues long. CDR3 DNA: TGTCCTAGTGGTTTGTTTCCAGGGGAGCTGTTTTTT. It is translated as CPSGLFPGELFF.

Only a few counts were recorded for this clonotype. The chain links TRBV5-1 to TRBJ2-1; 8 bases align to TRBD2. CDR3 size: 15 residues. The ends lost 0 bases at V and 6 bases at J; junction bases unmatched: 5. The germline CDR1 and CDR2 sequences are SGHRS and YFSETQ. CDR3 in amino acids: CASSLDPAGVNEQFF. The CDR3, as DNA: TGCGCCAGCAGCTTGGACCCAGCGGGAGTCAATGAGCAGTTCTTC.

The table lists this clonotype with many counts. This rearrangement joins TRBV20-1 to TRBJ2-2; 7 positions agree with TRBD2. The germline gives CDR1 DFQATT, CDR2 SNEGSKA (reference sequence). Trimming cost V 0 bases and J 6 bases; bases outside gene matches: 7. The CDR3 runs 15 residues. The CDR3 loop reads CSAREGGRPAGELFF. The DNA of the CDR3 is TGCAGTGCTAGAGAGGGAGGGAGGCCCGCCGGGGAGCTGTTTTTT.